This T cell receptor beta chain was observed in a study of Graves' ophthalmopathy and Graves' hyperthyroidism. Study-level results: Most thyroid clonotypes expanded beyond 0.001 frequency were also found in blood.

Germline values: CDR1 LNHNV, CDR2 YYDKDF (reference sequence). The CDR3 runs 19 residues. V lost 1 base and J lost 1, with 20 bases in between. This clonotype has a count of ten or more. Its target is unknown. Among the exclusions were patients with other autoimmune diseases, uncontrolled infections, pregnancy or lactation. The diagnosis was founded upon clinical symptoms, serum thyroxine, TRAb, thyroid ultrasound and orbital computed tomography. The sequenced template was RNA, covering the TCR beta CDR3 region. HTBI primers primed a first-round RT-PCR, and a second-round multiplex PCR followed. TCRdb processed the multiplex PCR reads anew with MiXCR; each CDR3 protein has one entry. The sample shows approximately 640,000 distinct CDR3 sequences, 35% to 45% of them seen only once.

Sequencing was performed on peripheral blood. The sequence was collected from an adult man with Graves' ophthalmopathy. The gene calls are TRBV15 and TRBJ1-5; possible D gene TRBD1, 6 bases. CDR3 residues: CATSRGGKGHGISNQPQHF. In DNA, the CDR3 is TGTGCCACCAGCAGAGGGGGAAAGGGACATGGTATAAGCAATCAGCCCCAGCATTTT.